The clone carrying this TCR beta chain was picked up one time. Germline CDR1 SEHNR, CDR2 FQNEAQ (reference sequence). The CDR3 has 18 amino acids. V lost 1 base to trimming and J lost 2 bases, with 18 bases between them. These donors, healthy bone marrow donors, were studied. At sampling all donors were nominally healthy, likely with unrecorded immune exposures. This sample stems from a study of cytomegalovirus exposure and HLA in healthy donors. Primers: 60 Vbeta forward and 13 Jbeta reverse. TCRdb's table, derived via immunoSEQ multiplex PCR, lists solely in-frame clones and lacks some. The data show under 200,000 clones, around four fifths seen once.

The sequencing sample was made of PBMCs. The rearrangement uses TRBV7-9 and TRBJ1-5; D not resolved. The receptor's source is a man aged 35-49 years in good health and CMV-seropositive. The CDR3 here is CASSLVPGIPGGNQPQHF. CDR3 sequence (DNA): TGTGCCAGCAGCTTAGTCCCGGGGATCCCCGGGGGCAATCAGCCCCAGCATTTT.